Described below is a single T cell receptor (beta chain) sequence and its context. The target antigen is unknown. CDR1 is SGHTS, CDR2 YDEGEE, per germline. V lost 2 bases, J lost 4 bases, and 12 bases lay in between. The CDR3 has 14 residues. Some clones are missing from TCRdb's copy, which holds only in-frame ones; the method was immunoSEQ multiplex PCR. The sample yields approximately 82,000 clones, 70% to 90% seen once. These data are taken from a study of OX40 agonist ivuxolimab in advanced cancers. Study-level background: Melanoma, hepatocellular carcinoma, head and neck or renal cell cancer occurred in dose-escalation patients. Study-wide findings and caveats: The expanded peripheral T cells' antigen specificity was not determined.

The sequencing used CD4+ or CD8+ T cells sorted from blood, collected in a trial of the OX40 agonist ivuxolimab. V gene TRBV5-8 combines with J gene TRBJ1-2; D is unresolved. This TCR came from an adult with an advanced solid tumor such as melanoma, head and neck, liver or kidney cancer. This CDR3 is CASSFIGVIYGYTF. The CDR3, as DNA: TGTGCCAGCAGCTTTATTGGGGTGATCTATGGCTACACCTTC. Full variable domain (rest looked up from reference TRBV5-8 and TRBJ1-2): EAGVTQSPTHLIKTRGQQATLRCSPISGHTSVYWYQQALGLGLQFLLWYDEGEERNRGNFPPRFSGRQFPNYSSELNVNALELEDSALYLCASSFIGVIYGYTFGSGTRLTVV.